This is a list of T cell receptor beta chains from one sample in a study of T cell therapy after organ transplantation. Sequencing used immunoSEQ multiplex PCR; TCRdb keeps in-frame clones, though not all of them. The sample has 2,000 to 2,500 clones, roughly 72% seen once; the top ten hold 25% to 35%. These receptors' targets are unknown. Material: CD8+ T cells from blood, obtained after autologous CMV-specific T cell therapy. These receptors all stem from a human patient who had received a solid organ transplant and had CMV disease. A share of the T cells may be of graft donor origin. Both conserved end residues are part of each CDR3. The order of the fields is V gene, clone size, J gene, D gene, CDR3 protein, CDR3 DNA. D genes are given only for firm matches. Rows give clone size only sometimes, using once, few, many, or a class for an expanded clone.

V gene: TRBV15; clone size: medium-sized; J gene: TRBJ1-1; D gene: NA; CDR3 protein: CATSREDVLLLRAEAFF; CDR3 DNA: TGTGCCACCAGCAGAGAAGACGTGCTACTTCTCAGGGCTGAAGCTTTCTTT
V gene: TRBV7-2; clone size: few; J gene: TRBJ2-7; D gene: TRBD2; CDR3 protein: CASSFTSDSSYEQYF; CDR3 DNA: TGTGCCAGCAGCTTTACTAGCGACAGCTCCTACGAGCAGTACTTC
V gene: TRBV4-3; clone size: NA; J gene: TRBJ1-1; D gene: NA; CDR3 protein: CASSQDSGQNTEAFF; CDR3 DNA: TGCGCCAGCAGCCAAGATTCTGGGCAGAACACTGAAGCTTTCTTT
V gene: TRBV7-9; clone size: NA; J gene: TRBJ1-2; D gene: NA; CDR3 protein: CASRINRSGYTF; CDR3 DNA: TGTGCAAGTCGAATTAATAGGAGTGGCTACACCTTC
V gene: TRBV7-9; clone size: NA; J gene: TRBJ1-1; D gene: NA; CDR3 protein: CASSLGGRSAFF; CDR3 DNA: TGTGCCAGCAGCTTAGGAGGGCGATCAGCTTTCTTT
V gene: TRBV28; clone size: NA; J gene: TRBJ1-5; D gene: NA; CDR3 protein: CASSSRGSGGGGNQPQHF; CDR3 DNA: TGTGCCAGCAGTTCGCGAGGATCTGGCGGCGGGGGCAATCAGCCCCAGCATTTT
V gene: TRBV9; clone size: NA; J gene: TRBJ2-5; D gene: TRBD2; CDR3 protein: CASSVGGRAQETQYF; CDR3 DNA: TGTGCCAGCAGCGTAGGCGGGAGGGCCCAAGAGACCCAGTACTTC
V gene: TRBV4-1; clone size: NA; J gene: TRBJ2-2; D gene: TRBD2; CDR3 protein: CASSASEGAGSFTGELFF; CDR3 DNA: TGCGCCAGTTCTGCCTCGGAGGGAGCGGGGTCGTTCACCGGGGAGCTGTTTTTT
V gene: TRBV19; clone size: NA; J gene: TRBJ2-2; D gene: TRBD2; CDR3 protein: CASSISARTSGRAPSNTGELFF; CDR3 DNA: TGTGCCAGTAGTATTTCCGCGAGGACTAGCGGGAGGGCCCCCTCGAACACCGGGGAGCTGTTTTTT
V gene: TRBV9; clone size: NA; J gene: TRBJ2-7; D gene: TRBD2; CDR3 protein: CASSPGGTSSYEQYF; CDR3 DNA: TGTGCCAGCAGCCCGGGGGGGACCAGCTCCTACGAGCAGTACTTC
V gene: TRBV2; clone size: NA; J gene: TRBJ2-7; D gene: TRBD2; CDR3 protein: CASSSSGGDYEQYF; CDR3 DNA: TGTGCCAGCAGTTCGAGCGGGGGAGATTACGAGCAGTACTTC
V gene: TRBV7-9; clone size: NA; J gene: TRBJ2-1; D gene: NA; CDR3 protein: CASSLSGGEYNEQFF; CDR3 DNA: TGTGCCAGCAGCTTATCAGGTGGAGAGTACAATGAGCAGTTCTTC
V gene: TRBV7-9; clone size: NA; J gene: TRBJ2-7; D gene: NA; CDR3 protein: CASSLGPGPPQYF; CDR3 DNA: TGTGCCAGCAGCTTAGGCCCGGGACCACCCCAGTACTTC
V gene: TRBV2; clone size: NA; J gene: TRBJ2-2; D gene: TRBD2; CDR3 protein: CASTGRTSGANTGELFF; CDR3 DNA: TGTGCCAGCACCGGCCGGACTAGCGGGGCCAACACCGGGGAGCTGTTTTTT
V gene: TRBV7-2; clone size: NA; J gene: TRBJ2-7; D gene: NA; CDR3 protein: CASSLVLGAYEQYF; CDR3 DNA: TGTGCCAGCAGCTTAGTCCTAGGGGCCTACGAGCAGTACTTC
V gene: TRBV7-8; clone size: few; J gene: TRBJ2-1; D gene: TRBD2; CDR3 protein: CASRTGLAGYGEQFF; CDR3 DNA: TGTGCCAGCAGAACTGGACTAGCGGGTTATGGTGAGCAGTTCTTC
V gene: TRBV29-1; clone size: NA; J gene: TRBJ2-7; D gene: TRBD1; CDR3 protein: CSAAGQGLSREQYF; CDR3 DNA: TGCAGCGCCGCCGGACAGGGGCTGTCTCGCGAGCAGTACTTC
V gene: TRBV2; clone size: medium-sized; J gene: TRBJ2-7; D gene: NA; CDR3 protein: CASRDLEPYEQYF; CDR3 DNA: TGTGCCAGCCGGGACTTGGAACCCTACGAGCAGTACTTC
V gene: TRBV28; clone size: NA; J gene: TRBJ2-7; D gene: NA; CDR3 protein: CASSLTGPGEQYF; CDR3 DNA: TGTGCCAGCAGTTTAACAGGGCCCGGTGAGCAGTACTTC
V gene: TRBV6-4; clone size: once; J gene: TRBJ2-3; D gene: NA; CDR3 protein: CASSADTSTDTQYF; CDR3 DNA: TGTGCCAGCAGTGCCGACACTAGCACAGATACGCAGTATTTT
V gene: TRBV6-5; clone size: NA; J gene: TRBJ2-7; D gene: NA; CDR3 protein: CASSTGSSYEQYF; CDR3 DNA: TGTGCCAGCAGTACCGGGAGCTCCTACGAGCAGTACTTC
V gene: TRBV11-2; clone size: NA; J gene: TRBJ2-3; D gene: NA; CDR3 protein: CASSLTPGFDTQYF; CDR3 DNA: TGTGCCAGCAGCTTAACCCCCGGATTTGATACGCAGTATTTT
V gene: TRBV9; clone size: NA; J gene: TRBJ2-4; D gene: TRBD2; CDR3 protein: CASSVFAGGGKNIQYF; CDR3 DNA: TGTGCCAGCAGCGTATTTGCGGGAGGGGGTAAAAACATTCAGTACTTC
V gene: TRBV5-3; clone size: NA; J gene: TRBJ1-2; D gene: NA; CDR3 protein: CASSLLGFYGYTF; CDR3 DNA: TGTGCCAGCAGCTTATTGGGGTTCTATGGCTACACCTTC
V gene: TRBV4-3; clone size: medium-sized; J gene: TRBJ2-3; D gene: NA; CDR3 protein: CASSQDLGQGTDTQYF; CDR3 DNA: TGCGCCAGCAGCCAAGATCTAGGGCAGGGAACAGATACGCAGTATTTT
V gene: TRBV4-3; clone size: large; J gene: TRBJ2-7; D gene: NA; CDR3 protein: CASSQDYTNRDEQYF; CDR3 DNA: TGCGCCAGCAGCCAAGATTACACAAACCGAGATGAGCAGTACTTC
V gene: TRBV10-3; clone size: large; J gene: TRBJ1-1; D gene: TRBD1; CDR3 protein: CAISESATGARDTEAFF; CDR3 DNA: TGTGCCATCAGTGAGTCCGCGACAGGGGCGCGGGACACTGAAGCTTTCTTT
V gene: TRBV27; clone size: NA; J gene: TRBJ1-1; D gene: TRBD1; CDR3 protein: CASSLSGSSRDSPIF; CDR3 DNA: TGTGCCAGCAGTTTATCCGGATCATCCCGGGACAGCCCGATCTTT
V gene: TRBV7-9; clone size: NA; J gene: TRBJ2-5; D gene: NA; CDR3 protein: CASSDSIGPSYQETQYF; CDR3 DNA: TGTGCCAGCAGCGATTCGATAGGGCCTTCGTACCAAGAGACCCAGTACTTC
V gene: TRBV7-9; clone size: NA; J gene: TRBJ2-7; D gene: TRBD1; CDR3 protein: CASSQDREASREQYF; CDR3 DNA: TGTGCCAGCAGCCAAGACAGGGAAGCGTCTCGCGAGCAGTACTTC
V gene: TRBV19; clone size: NA; J gene: TRBJ1-1; D gene: NA; CDR3 protein: CASSVTGGSTEAFF; CDR3 DNA: TGTGCCAGTAGTGTGACAGGTGGGAGCACTGAAGCTTTCTTT
V gene: TRBV19; clone size: NA; J gene: TRBJ2-3; D gene: TRBD2; CDR3 protein: CASGWREGTDTQYF; CDR3 DNA: TGTGCCAGTGGTTGGCGGGAGGGCACAGATACGCAGTATTTT
V gene: TRBV27; clone size: once; J gene: TRBJ2-3; D gene: NA; CDR3 protein: CASSFHTMRPPEDTQYF; CDR3 DNA: TGTGCCAGCAGTTTCCATACTATGAGGCCCCCGGAGGATACGCAGTATTTT
V gene: TRBV30; clone size: NA; J gene: TRBJ2-1; D gene: TRBD2; CDR3 protein: CARGGGRAANEQFF; CDR3 DNA: TGTGCCCGCGGGGGCGGGAGGGCCGCGAATGAGCAGTTCTTC
V gene: TRBV10-1; clone size: few; J gene: TRBJ1-5; D gene: NA; CDR3 protein: CASSDRCQPQHF; CDR3 DNA: TGCGCCAGCAGTGATAGATGTCAGCCCCAGCATTTT
V gene: TRBV6-5; clone size: once; J gene: TRBJ1-1; D gene: NA; CDR3 protein: CASSYSGGVTEAFF; CDR3 DNA: TGTGCCAGCAGTTACTCGGGGGGTGTGACTGAAGCTTTCTTT
V gene: TRBV14; clone size: NA; J gene: TRBJ1-2; D gene: NA; CDR3 protein: CASSQGTSYGYTF; CDR3 DNA: TGTGCCAGCAGCCAAGGGACCTCCTATGGCTACACCTTC
V gene: TRBV19; clone size: large; J gene: TRBJ1-1; D gene: NA; CDR3 protein: CASSSRTANTEAFF; CDR3 DNA: TGTGCCAGTAGTAGCCGGACAGCGAACACTGAAGCTTTCTTT
V gene: TRBV19; clone size: NA; J gene: TRBJ2-7; D gene: NA; CDR3 protein: CASSIDIGTYEQYF; CDR3 DNA: TGTGCCAGTAGTATAGATATCGGCACCTACGAGCAGTACTTC
V gene: TRBV27; clone size: NA; J gene: TRBJ2-7; D gene: TRBD1; CDR3 protein: CASSFGQGLVQYF; CDR3 DNA: TGTGCCAGCAGTTTCGGACAGGGCCTCGTGCAGTACTTC
V gene: TRBV10-2; clone size: NA; J gene: TRBJ2-7; D gene: NA; CDR3 protein: CASSELGGTYEQYF; CDR3 DNA: TGCGCCAGCAGTGAGTTAGGCGGAACCTACGAGCAGTACTTC
V gene: TRBV6-6; clone size: NA; J gene: TRBJ2-7; D gene: NA; CDR3 protein: CASSYVGLASSGEQYF; CDR3 DNA: TGTGCCAGCAGTTACGTGGGGCTGGCCTCCTCTGGGGAGCAGTACTTC
V gene: TRBV28; clone size: NA; J gene: TRBJ1-4; D gene: NA; CDR3 protein: CASSLGGNEKLFF; CDR3 DNA: TGTGCCAGCAGTTTAGGTGGTAATGAAAAACTGTTTTTT
V gene: TRBV7-9; clone size: few; J gene: TRBJ2-1; D gene: TRBD1; CDR3 protein: CASSTGQGGTNEQFF; CDR3 DNA: TGTGCCAGCAGCACCGGACAGGGGGGTACCAATGAGCAGTTCTTC
V gene: TRBV6-1; clone size: few; J gene: TRBJ2-7; D gene: NA; CDR3 protein: CASSFTGDPYEQYF; CDR3 DNA: TGTGCCAGCAGCTTCACCGGGGACCCCTACGAGCAGTACTTC
V gene: TRBV19; clone size: few; J gene: TRBJ2-7; D gene: TRBD1; CDR3 protein: CASSIRGTGGYEQYF; CDR3 DNA: TGTGCCAGTAGTATACGAGGGACAGGGGGCTACGAGCAGTACTTC
V gene: TRBV28; clone size: NA; J gene: TRBJ1-5; D gene: NA; CDR3 protein: CASRGLGGNLYSNQPQHF; CDR3 DNA: TGTGCCAGCAGAGGGCTAGGGGGGAACCTTTATAGCAATCAGCCCCAGCATTTT
V gene: TRBV4-1; clone size: few; J gene: TRBJ1-1; D gene: NA; CDR3 protein: CASSQLTAAMNTEAFF; CDR3 DNA: TGCGCCAGCAGCCAATTAACAGCCGCTATGAACACTGAAGCTTTCTTT
V gene: TRBV9; clone size: NA; J gene: TRBJ2-7; D gene: NA; CDR3 protein: CASSGGLRTPLDEQYF; CDR3 DNA: TGTGCCAGCAGCGGAGGATTGCGGACTCCCCTCGATGAGCAGTACTTC
V gene: TRBV7-6; clone size: NA; J gene: TRBJ2-7; D gene: TRBD2; CDR3 protein: CASSFTSGAYEQYF; CDR3 DNA: TGTGCCAGCAGCTTTACTAGCGGGGCGTACGAGCAGTACTTC
V gene: TRBV28; clone size: once; J gene: TRBJ2-7; D gene: NA; CDR3 protein: CASRGEGSGVSWAYEQYF; CDR3 DNA: TGTGCCAGCAGGGGTGAGGGATCGGGGGTTTCGTGGGCCTACGAGCAGTACTTC